This T cell receptor beta chain came from a study of blood T cell repertoires in COVID-19. The V segment lost 4 bases and the J segment 7 bases; nucleotides outside the gene matches: 5. Germline CDR1 is SGHNT and CDR2 is YYREEE (reference sequence). This CDR3 comprises 14 residues. The data were produced by immunoSEQ multiplex PCR, yet TCRdb's version contains in-frame clones alone and is incomplete. Of 110,000 to 150,000 clones in the sample, around 80% were seen once. The sequenced sample was PBMCs or T cells enriched from blood (not recorded which). This chain links TRBV5-4 with TRBJ2-3, with 11 bases lining up with TRBD2. The sequence came from a woman between 50 and 59 years old who had recovered from COVID-19. CDR3 amino acids: CASSASGGMNTQYF. CDR3 nucleotides: TGTGCCAGCAGCGCTAGCGGGGGGATGAATACGCAGTATTTT.